The TCR beta chain under discussion was sequenced for a study of blood T cell repertoires in COVID-19. Study at large: Samples of COVID-19 (acute and convalescent) were obtained from the United States, Italy and Spain. The cDNA or gDNA used as material had been derived from T cells, B-cell-depleted T cells, or PBMCs.

Clones were read by immunoSEQ multiplex PCR, and TCRdb kept only the in-frame ones, dropping some. The sample carries approximately 88,000 clones, more than 75% recorded once. V was clipped by 5 bases and J by 4 bases; unmatched bases: 8. The CDR3 sequence is 18 residues long. Germline CDR1 is SGHAT and CDR2 is FQNNGV. This chain uses TRBV11-2 with TRBJ2-1; the match to TRBD2 covers 16 bases. The source of this sequence is a woman older than 75 with active or convalescent COVID-19. Input material: peripheral blood. Written as DNA, the CDR3 is TGTGCCAGCAGCAAGGGACTAGCGGGGGGGCCAAGGTACAATGAGCAGTTCTTC. Residues: CASSKGLAGGPRYNEQFF.